Sequencing of this T cell receptor (beta chain) was carried out in a study of T cells expressing NK-cell markers. Looking at the study overall: Sorted CD3+CD56-NKG2C+, CD3+CD56+NKG2C+ and CD3+CD56+NKG2C- T cells supplied the TCR beta repertoires.

On this clonotype: Its antigen remains unknown.

Reanalyzing the 5' RACE reads, TCRdb keeps one entry per CDR3 protein, without DNA. This sample's clone table lists about 300,000 distinct CDR3 sequences. Study-wide findings and caveats: It is unclear if expanded NKG2C-expressing clones target HCMV antigens. A range of about 1.0-8% of CD8+ T cells consisted of dominant NKG2C+ clonotypes in about six donors.

This CDR3 is 15 amino acids long. Germline V gene data show CDR1 as MNHEY and CDR2 as SMNVEV (reference sequence). This chain joins TRBV27 and TRBJ2-1. This sequence was found in a woman aged 18-70 years in good health. What was sequenced was blood T cells: a sorted CD56 or NKG2C T cell subset, CD4+ or CD8+ T cells, or bulk PBMC T cells (not recorded which). CDR3 sequence reads: CASKGIGTLYNEQFF.